These T cell receptor beta chains were read from a single sample in a study of shared clonotypes between healthy human individuals. This table comes from immunoSEQ multiplex PCR, and its TCRdb copy is limited to in-frame clones, with some not included. The sample contains 2.3 million or so clones, 85% to 95% of which appear only once. The specimen was naive CD4+ T cells from PBMCs. These receptors were obtained from a man aged 18 to 29 in good health. Some clones in this sample may be carry-over from other donors' samples. CDR3s include the opening cysteine and the closing phenylalanine or tryptophan. The D gene is left open where the match is weak. Some rows have no size entry. The others give once, few or many, or a class for an expanded clone.

J	length	size	D	V	CDR3	DNA
TRBJ1-2	15	-	-	TRBV25-1	CASSNTGASSYGYTF	TGTGCCAGCAGTAATACCGGGGCAAGTAGCTATGGCTACACCTTC
TRBJ1-3	16	-	TRBD1	TRBV10-3	CATTHPGQDSGNTIYF	TGTGCCACCACCCATCCGGGACAGGACTCTGGAAACACCATATATTTT
TRBJ2-7	15	-	-	TRBV30	CAWDPTTVAPNGQYF	TGTGCCTGGGATCCCACAACCGTGGCCCCTAACGGGCAGTACTTC
TRBJ2-3	12	once	-	TRBV9	CASSGSWDTQYF	TGTGCCAGCAGCGGATCTTGGGATACGCAGTATTTT
TRBJ1-4	15	-	-	TRBV18	CASSPYRTTNEKLFF	TGTGCCAGCTCACCCTACAGAACAACTAATGAAAAACTGTTTTTT
TRBJ1-5	17	-	TRBD1	TRBV5-1	CASSLGARTGPNQPQHF	TGCGCCAGCAGCTTGGGGGCCAGGACAGGGCCTAATCAGCCCCAGCATTTT
TRBJ1-2	13	-	-	TRBV25-1	CASSAISTYGYTF	TGTGCCAGCAGTGCTATAAGCACCTATGGCTACACCTTC
TRBJ1-2	14	-	-	TRBV28	CASSLLFRPNGYTF	TGTGCCAGCAGTTTATTATTTCGGCCGAATGGCTACACCTTC
TRBJ2-1	21	-	-	TRBV4-2	CASSQALSGAGLLSSYNEQFF	TGTGCCAGCAGCCAAGCTCTGTCGGGGGCCGGACTCTTGAGCTCCTACAATGAGCAGTTCTTC
TRBJ1-2	13	-	-	TRBV4-3	CASSQARDYGYTF	TGCGCCAGCAGCCAAGCCAGGGACTATGGCTACACCTTC
TRBJ2-1	16	-	TRBD1	TRBV7-8	CASSPQHTQGLGEQFF	TGTGCCAGCAGCCCGCAGCATACACAGGGGTTGGGTGAGCAGTTCTTC
TRBJ1-1	15	-	TRBD1	TRBV5-1	CASTGTGGVDTEAFF	TGCGCCAGCACCGGGACAGGGGGCGTGGACACTGAAGCTTTCTTT
TRBJ1-1	15	-	-	TRBV28	CASSFLLGENTEAFF	TGTGCCAGCAGTTTTTTACTAGGGGAGAACACTGAAGCTTTCTTT
TRBJ2-7	15	-	TRBD1	TRBV7-6	CASSPGTGGPIEQYF	TGTGCCAGCAGCCCCGGGACAGGGGGTCCCATCGAGCAGTACTTC
TRBJ2-7	16	-	TRBD1	TRBV6-6	CASEGLGTGAPYEQYF	TGTGCCAGCGAAGGCCTCGGGACAGGGGCCCCCTACGAGCAGTACTTC
TRBJ2-3	15	-	-	TRBV7-2	CASSLGPLGGDTQYF	TGTGCCAGCAGCTTAGGCCCGCTGGGCGGGGATACGCAGTATTTT
TRBJ2-4	14	-	-	TRBV18	CASSPTDRKNIQYF	TGTGCCAGCTCACCCACGGACAGAAAAAACATTCAGTACTTC
TRBJ2-5	18	-	-	TRBV28	CASSSNHRQRELQETQYF	TGTGCCAGCAGTTCCAACCACCGACAAAGGGAACTTCAAGAGACCCAGTACTTC
TRBJ2-3	15	-	-	TRBV28	CASSLIDRLTDTQYF	TGTGCCAGCAGTTTAATAGACAGGCTAACAGATACGCAGTATTTT
TRBJ2-1	13	-	-	TRBV9	CASSVRYYNEQFF	TGTGCCAGCAGCGTTCGGTACTACAATGAGCAGTTCTTC
TRBJ2-5	16	-	TRBD2	TRBV2	CASPGLAGGPGKTQYF	TGTGCCAGCCCCGGACTAGCGGGAGGCCCAGGGAAGACCCAGTACTTC
TRBJ1-1	15	-	TRBD1	TRBV5-1	CASSFTGVSGTEAFF	TGCGCCAGCAGCTTTACAGGGGTAAGCGGCACTGAAGCTTTCTTT
TRBJ2-1	15	-	-	TRBV7-8	CASGKTPLSYNEQFF	TGTGCCAGCGGGAAGACACCCTTATCCTACAATGAGCAGTTCTTC
TRBJ2-3	15	-	-	TRBV9	CASSVIGKGTDTQYF	TGTGCCAGCAGCGTAATCGGGAAGGGAACAGATACGCAGTATTTT
TRBJ2-1	17	-	TRBD2	TRBV4-2	CASSQVGLAGTYNEQFF	TGTGCCAGCAGCCAAGTCGGACTAGCGGGAACCTACAATGAGCAGTTCTTC
TRBJ1-2	17	-	TRBD1	TRBV4-1	CASSQDGGRGRNYGYTF	TGCGCCAGCAGCCAAGATGGGGGCAGGGGGCGTAACTATGGCTACACCTTC
TRBJ2-1	16	-	TRBD2	TRBV28	CASSSYSSGRTGEQFF	TGTGCCAGCAGTTCCTACTCTAGCGGGAGGACGGGTGAGCAGTTCTTC
TRBJ2-5	15	-	-	TRBV5-4	CASSLGGPREETQYF	TGTGCCAGCAGCCTAGGAGGGCCTAGGGAAGAGACCCAGTACTTC
TRBJ1-2	12	-	TRBD1	TRBV29-1	CSVGQGGKGYTF	TGCAGCGTCGGACAGGGTGGAAAGGGCTACACCTTC
TRBJ1-1	13	-	-	TRBV28	CASSRQMNTEAFF	TGTGCCAGCAGTCGACAGATGAACACTGAAGCTTTCTTT
TRBJ2-5	14	-	-	TRBV7-8	CASSRGRIQETQYF	TGTGCCAGCAGCCGGGGACGGATCCAAGAGACCCAGTACTTC
TRBJ2-2	15	-	-	TRBV14	CASSTNRRLPGELFF	TGTGCCAGCAGCACTAACAGGAGGCTCCCCGGGGAGCTGTTTTTT
TRBJ1-4	15	-	TRBD1	TRBV5-5	CASSLAGTGDEKLFF	TGTGCCAGCAGCTTGGCAGGGACAGGGGATGAAAAACTGTTTTTT
TRBJ2-1	13	-	TRBD1	TRBV28	CASTGDRYNEQFF	TGTGCCAGCACCGGGGACAGATACAATGAGCAGTTCTTC
TRBJ2-3	16	-	-	TRBV6-4	CASSSRHTASTDTQYF	TGTGCCAGCAGTAGCCGACACACTGCTAGCACAGATACGCAGTATTTT
TRBJ2-2	15	-	TRBD2	TRBV7-9	CASSLGLAGTGELFF	TGTGCCAGCAGCTTAGGACTAGCGGGGACCGGGGAGCTGTTTTTT
TRBJ2-1	14	once	TRBD2	TRBV6-1	CASSENSGDNEQFF	TGTGCCAGCAGTGAGAATAGCGGGGACAATGAGCAGTTCTTC
TRBJ2-5	15	-	-	TRBV5-4	CASSTHFAGWETQYF	TGTGCCAGCAGCACACATTTCGCGGGATGGGAGACCCAGTACTTC
TRBJ2-3	13	-	TRBD2	TRBV2	CASTGLTTDTQYF	TGTGCCAGCACGGGACTAACCACAGATACGCAGTATTTT
TRBJ2-3	12	-	-	TRBV11-3	CASSGGSGGQYF	TGTGCCAGCAGCGGAGGATCAGGCGGGCAGTATTTT
TRBJ2-5	16	-	TRBD2	TRBV28	CASSFSSGRATGTQYF	TGTGCCAGCAGTTTCTCTAGCGGGAGGGCCACAGGGACCCAGTACTTC